Below are 20 T cell receptor beta chains sequenced from a single sample in a study of T cell repertoires in cytomegalovirus infection. Using its own MiXCR run on the reads, TCRdb lists one record per CDR3 protein. There are 750,000 to 900,000 distinct CDR3 sequences in the sample; 29% occur only once, and over 10% lies in the top ten. These receptors' targets are unknown. The specimen comprised cultured CD8+ T cells from PBMCs, sampled from culture after CMV antigen stimulation. The source of these receptors is a human donor in good health (CMV status not recorded). Some clones in this sample may be carry-over from other donors' samples.

The chain combines TRBV27 with TRBJ1-1; TRBD1 aligns across 7 bases. Looked up from germline, CDR1 is MNHEY and CDR2 is SMNVEV (reference sequence). The CDR3 totals 15 residues. V lost 5 bases, J lost 1 base, and 7 bases stayed unmatched. CDR3 bases: TGTGCCAGCAGTAAGTACAGGGGCCCGAACACTGAAGCTTTCTTT. Amino acid sequence: CASSKYRGPNTEAFF.

The V call is TRBV12-3 or TRBV12-4, the J call TRBJ2-7; 12 bases line up with TRBD1. CDR3 length: 14 amino acids. J lost 7 bases, V lost 6 bases, and 7 bases had no gene match. CDR3 DNA: TGTGCCAGCAGAGACCGGGACAGGGGGCCTGAGCAGTACTTC. Protein: CASRDRDRGPEQYF.

The V call is TRBV6-1, the J call TRBJ2-3, with no clear D. Trimming stripped 2 bases from V and 0 bases from J, with 12 bases between. Germline lookup yields CDR1 MNHNS and CDR2 SASEGT. The CDR3 is made up of 16 amino acids. The CDR3 DNA follows: TGTGCCAGCAGTGAACCGAGTTACTCTAGCACAGATACGCAGTATTTT. Residues: CASSEPSYSSTDTQYF.

The rearrangement uses TRBV12-5 and TRBJ2-3; tentatively, D is TRBD1 (6 bases). The germline V gene has CDR1 LGHNT and CDR2 FRNRAP. Trimming took 0 bases from V and 2 from J, leaving 12 bases between them. The CDR3 sequence is 16 residues long. The CDR3 region is CASGLVGTGPTDTQYF. CDR3 bases: TGTGCTAGTGGTTTGGTAGGAACAGGGCCCACAGATACGCAGTATTTT.

This clonotype was seen more than once but under ten times. This sequence joins TRBV9 and TRBJ2-5; TRBD2 aligns across 7 bases. Germline V gene sequence: CDR1 SGDLS, CDR2 YYNGEE. Unmatched junction bases numbered 6, after V lost 0 bases and J lost 1 base. This CDR3 has 16 amino acids. CDR3 DNA sequence: TGTGCCAGCAGCGTAGCTGGCGGGGGAACCCAAGAGACCCAGTACTTC. It is translated as CASSVAGGGTQETQYF.

The sample holds many counts of this clonotype. The J gene is TRBJ2-6, the V gene TRBV7-8; D may be TRBD2 (6 bases). There are 16 residues in the CDR3. Per germline, CDR1 SGHVS and CDR2 FQNEAQ. V lost 11 bases and J 0 bases, leaving 17 bases between the germline ends. Written as DNA, the CDR3 is TGTGCCTCCTTCTTTAGGGGAGGCTCTGGGGCCAACGTCCTGACTTTC. Translating it yields CASFFRGGSGANVLTF.

V is TRBV9 and J is TRBJ2-6; TRBD1 aligns across 9 bases. The CDR3 consists of 19 residues. Germline assignment: CDR1 SGDLS and CDR2 YYNGEE. The ends lost 4 bases at V and 2 bases at J; junction bases unmatched: 13. Written as DNA, the CDR3 is TGTGCCAGCAGCTCTCGGACAGGGGCCATCCCAACTGGGGCCAACGTCCTGACTTTC. Its translation is CASSSRTGAIPTGANVLTF. Using reference TRBV9 and TRBJ2-6 for the parts outside the CDR3, the full variable domain is DSGVTQTPKHLITATGQRVTLRCSPRSGDLSVYWYQQSLDQGLQFLIQYYNGEERAKGNILERFSAQQFPDLHSELNLSSLELGDSALYFCASSSRTGAIPTGANVLTFGAGSRLTVL.

The chain has TRBV12-3 or TRBV12-4 and TRBJ2-1, with TRBD2 identical over 7 bases. J lost 1 base, V lost 1 base, and 13 bases had no gene match. The CDR3 contains 19 residues. CDR3 residues: CASSLDLAGPDHSYNEQFF. In DNA form, the CDR3 reads TGTGCCAGCAGTTTAGATTTAGCGGGTCCCGACCATTCCTACAATGAGCAGTTCTTC.

The CDR3 spells CASSLEVRVLGSNTEAFF. For the CDR3, the DNA is TGTGCCAGCAGCTTAGAGGTTAGGGTGCTCGGATCGAACACTGAAGCTTTCTTT. This chain connects TRBV7-4 to TRBJ1-1; the D is unclear. The length of the CDR3 is 18 residues. Trimming removed 1 base at V and 1 base at J, with 19 bases between. Germline V gene lookup returns CDR1 SGHVT and CDR2 SQSDAQ.

The chain carries TRBV2 and TRBJ2-7; D is unresolved. Germline lookup yields CDR1 SNHLY and CDR2 FYNNEI. The CDR3 contains 13 residues. The germline V and J ends were trimmed by 2 bases and 3 bases, with 8 bases remaining between them. CDR3 region: CASSERIVYEQYF. CDR3 in DNA: TGTGCCAGCAGTGAACGGATTGTCTACGAGCAGTACTTC. The full variable domain, its missing parts supplied by reference TRBV2 and TRBJ2-7, is EPEVTQTPSHQVTQMGQEVILRCVPISNHLYFYWYRQILGQKVEFLVSFYNNEISEKSEIFDDQFSVERPDGSNFTLKIRSTKLEDSAMYFCASSERIVYEQYFGPGTRLTVT.

V usage is TRBV3-1 and J usage is TRBJ1-2; a weak D match, TRBD1 (5 bases). CDR1 is LGHDT, CDR2 YNNKEL, per germline (reference sequence). Between the trimmed V and J ends, which lost 6 bases and 6 bases, there was a span of 20 bases. The CDR3 covers 15 residues. CDR3 nucleotide sequence: TGTGCCAGCAGACTAAGAGCGGAAACAGGCGATGGCTACACCTTC. It is translated as CASRLRAETGDGYTF.

In its sample, this clonotype was seen many times. The chain is built from TRBV7-8 and TRBJ1-5; TRBD1 aligns across 8 bases. Trimming at V came to 1 base and at J to 4 bases, leaving 0 bases not matched to a gene. Germline V gives CDR1 SGHVS, CDR2 FQNEAQ. The CDR3 has 14 residues. The CDR3 spells CASSLGTGNQPQHF. The CDR3 DNA sequence: TGTGCCAGCAGCTTAGGGACAGGGAATCAGCCCCAGCATTTT. Full variable domain (rest looked up from reference TRBV7-8 and TRBJ1-5): GAGVSQSPRYKVAKRGQDVALRCDPISGHVSLFWYQQALGQGPEFLTYFQNEAQLDKSGLPSDRFFAERPEGSVSTLKIQRTQQEDSAVYLCASSLGTGNQPQHFGDGTRLSIL.

With regard to this clonotype: A much larger clone differs by one base, so this may be a read error. The CDR3 is CASSSRDYGYTF. CDR3 sequence (DNA): TGTGCCAGCAGCTCCCGGGACTATGGCTACACCTTC. This chain uses TRBV7-1 with TRBJ1-2; no definite D call. TRBV7-1 carries the ORF label, with uncertain function. Trimming removed 3 bases from V and 3 bases from J, with 5 bases in between. The CDR3 length is 12 residues.

A few counts support this clonotype. The chain is built from TRBV4-1 and TRBJ1-1; the D gene is possibly TRBD1 (6 bases). Trimming took off 4 bases at V and 0 bases at J, with 12 bases between the two ends. The germline gives CDR1 MGHRA, CDR2 YSYEKL. The CDR3 runs to 15 residues. CDR3 sequence (DNA): TGCGCCAGCAGCCGAAAGGGGGGAATGAACACTGAAGCTTTCTTT. Protein sequence: CASSRKGGMNTEAFF.

The V gene is TRBV6-7, the J gene TRBJ2-7; D gene ambiguous. TRBV6-7 is filed as an ORF, its function uncertain. CDR3 length: 15 amino acids. V was trimmed by 0 bases and J by 0 bases, leaving 9 bases between them. The CDR3: CASSYSGASSYEQYV. The CDR3 DNA is TGTGCCAGCAGTTACTCAGGTGCGAGCTCCTACGAGCAGTACGTC.

The chain recombines TRBV7-6 with TRBJ1-5, with 8 bases that match TRBD1. Germline lookup yields CDR1 SGHVS and CDR2 FNYEAQ. This CDR3 spans 16 amino acids. The V gene end was trimmed by 3 bases and the J gene end by 4 bases; junction bases not matched to a gene: 8. The CDR3 here is CASSFGQGSSNQPQHF. As DNA, the CDR3 is TGTGCCAGCAGCTTTGGACAGGGCTCCTCTAATCAGCCCCAGCATTTT.

At least ten counts were recorded for this clonotype. The chain joins TRBV12-3 or TRBV12-4 to TRBJ2-3; no clear D. This CDR3 spans 12 amino acids. The ends were cut back, 5 bases at V and 6 bases at J, with 9 bases in the middle. The CDR3 DNA reads TGTGCCAGCAGTCAAGTGGTGGATACGCAGTATTTT. Amino acids: CASSQVVDTQYF.

The chain links TRBV4-2 to TRBJ2-7, with 8 nucleotides matching TRBD1. Looked up from germline, CDR1 is LGHNA and CDR2 is YNFKEQ. V shed 0 bases, J shed 5 bases, and the junction held 6 bases outside the gene matches. The CDR3 is made up of 15 amino acids. The CDR3 here is CASSQEEGQVDEQYF. In DNA, the CDR3 is TGTGCCAGCAGCCAAGAGGAGGGACAGGTTGACGAGCAGTACTTC.

This rearrangement joins TRBV4-3 to TRBJ1-1; the D is unclear. This CDR3 region has 14 residues. V was pared by 0 bases and J by 3 bases, with 8 bases between. In germline, CDR1 is LGHNA, CDR2 YSLEER. The CDR3 spells CASSQETVHTEAFF. As DNA, the CDR3 is TGCGCCAGCAGCCAAGAAACAGTGCACACTGAAGCTTTCTTT.

In this sample, this clonotype turned up many times. The chain links TRBV7-8 to TRBJ2-5; no definite D call. Germline CDR1 SGHVS, CDR2 FQNEAQ. The ends were cut back, 2 bases at V and 2 bases at J, with 18 bases in the middle. The CDR3 has 17 residues. For the CDR3, the DNA is TGTGCCAGCAGCTTATCGTTAACGAGTGGGAATCAAGAGACCCAGTACTTC. It codes for CASSLSLTSGNQETQYF.